This T cell receptor (beta chain) was identified during a study of CD8+CD57+ T cells in acquired aplastic anemia. Overall study: Mean yield of DNA from sorted CD4+ and CD8+ cells was 3 to 3.5 ug.

All sequencing subjects had displayed CD8+CD57+ cell expansion on flow cytometry. TCR beta VDJ combinations and CDR3 sequences were profiled from genomic DNA. TCRdb ran MiXCR on the reads and lists one entry per CDR3 protein. The profile shows 190,000 or so distinct CDR3 sequences, roughly 50% of them singletons. The material sequenced was sorted CD4+, CD8+, or CD8+CD57+ T cells (not recorded which) from PBMCs. The TCR sequence derives from a human donor with aplastic anemia.

The DNA for the CDR3 is TGTGCCAGCAGCTCTACAGGGTGGTACGAGCAGTACTTC. Translating gives CASSSTGWYEQYF. The chain employs TRBV7-9 and TRBJ2-7; possibly TRBD1 for D (6 bases). This CDR3 spans 13 amino acids. Germline lookup yields CDR1 SEHNR and CDR2 FQNEAQ (reference sequence). Trimming took off 4 bases at V and 4 bases at J, with 11 bases between the two ends.